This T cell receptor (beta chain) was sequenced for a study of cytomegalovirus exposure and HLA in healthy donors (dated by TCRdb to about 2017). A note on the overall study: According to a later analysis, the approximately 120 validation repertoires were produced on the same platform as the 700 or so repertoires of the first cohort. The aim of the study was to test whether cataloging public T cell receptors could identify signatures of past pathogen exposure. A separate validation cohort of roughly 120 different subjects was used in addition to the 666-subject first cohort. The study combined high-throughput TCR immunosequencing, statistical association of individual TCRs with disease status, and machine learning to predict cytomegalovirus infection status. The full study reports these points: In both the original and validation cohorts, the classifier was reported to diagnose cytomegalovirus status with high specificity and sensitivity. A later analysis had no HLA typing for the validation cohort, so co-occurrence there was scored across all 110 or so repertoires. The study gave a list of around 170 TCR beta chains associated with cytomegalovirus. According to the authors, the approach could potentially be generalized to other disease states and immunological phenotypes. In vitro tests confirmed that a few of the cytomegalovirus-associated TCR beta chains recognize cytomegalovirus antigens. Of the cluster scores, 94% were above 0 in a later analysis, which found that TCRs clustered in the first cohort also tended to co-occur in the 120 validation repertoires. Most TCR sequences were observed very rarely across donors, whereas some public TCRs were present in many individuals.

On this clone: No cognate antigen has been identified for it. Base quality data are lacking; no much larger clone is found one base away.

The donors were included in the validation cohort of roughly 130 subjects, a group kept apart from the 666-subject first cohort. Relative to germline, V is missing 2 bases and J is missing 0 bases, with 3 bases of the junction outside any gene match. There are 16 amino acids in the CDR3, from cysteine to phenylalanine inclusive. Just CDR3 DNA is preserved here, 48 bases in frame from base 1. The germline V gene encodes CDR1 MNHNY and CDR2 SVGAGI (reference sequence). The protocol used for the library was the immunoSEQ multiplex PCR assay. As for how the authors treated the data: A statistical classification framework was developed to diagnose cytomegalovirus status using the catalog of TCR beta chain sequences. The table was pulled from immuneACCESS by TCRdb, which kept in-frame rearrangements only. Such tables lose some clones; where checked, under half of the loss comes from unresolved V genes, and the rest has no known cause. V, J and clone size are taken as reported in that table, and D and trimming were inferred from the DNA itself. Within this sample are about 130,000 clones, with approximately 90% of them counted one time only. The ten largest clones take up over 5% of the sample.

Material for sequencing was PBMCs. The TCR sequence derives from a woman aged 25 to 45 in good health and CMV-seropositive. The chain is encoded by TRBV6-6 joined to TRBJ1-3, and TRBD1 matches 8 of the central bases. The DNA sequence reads TGTGCCAGCAGTTACAACAGGGGGAGCTCTGGAAACACCATATATTTT. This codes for CASSYNRGSSGNTIYF.